Here is one T cell receptor beta chain with its context. Its antigen remains undetermined. Per-nucleotide qualities are absent, and no much larger clonotype sits a single base away. Preparation of the library involved the immunoSEQ multiplex PCR assay. A mixture of 60 forward primers for TCR Vbeta segments and 13 reverse primers for TCR Jbeta segments was used in the multiplex PCR. The CDR3 region of rearranged TCR beta genes was amplified from genomic DNA by a multiplex PCR assay. On the Illumina HiSeq System, the amplified TCR beta libraries were sequenced as 87-base-pair reads. The source study handled its data this way. In a later analysis, 70 million to 95 million unique TCR beta chains were counted across the 650 to 700 repertoires, and around 11 million of these chains were shared by at least two donors. A nearest-neighbor algorithm error-corrected the raw reads and collapsed the reads into unique sequences, merging closely related sequences to remove PCR and sequencing errors. CDR3 sequences were aligned to IMGT reference sequences to assign V, D and J gene segments. For a sequence to be retained, a match of at least six nucleotides to both a V gene segment and a J gene segment was required. A rearrangement was called productive if the CDR3 had no stop codons and remained in frame with V and J, and every other rearrangement was called non-productive. CDR3 was defined by IMGT convention, running from the second conserved V-encoded cysteine to the conserved J-encoded phenylalanine. In an earlier analysis of 587 of the donors, sequences lacking an unambiguous match to a single V gene segment were excluded. An earlier analysis of 450 to 650 of the donors called V segments functional above 56.7% productive rearrangements and segregating when the between-donor standard deviation exceeded 5%. A statistical classification framework was built to diagnose cytomegalovirus status from the catalog of TCR beta chain sequences. In a later analysis, V and J genes were assigned by comparing TCR nucleotide sequences against IMGT/GENE-DB human TR gene sequences. The TCRdist pipeline was used in a later analysis to assign CDR3 sequences and most-parsimonious VDJ recombination scenarios. In a later analysis, each TCR beta chain was defined by its CDR3 amino acid sequence together with its V-gene family, and reads without a unique V-gene family were excluded. To address suspected cross-contamination and a sequencing artifact, a later analysis removed around 600 highly shared, low-generation-probability nucleotide sequences. For each public chain, a later analysis derived a clonal expansion index from normalized ranks of inferred template counts within each repertoire. Generation probabilities in a later analysis came from a VDJ recombination model fitted to out-of-frame rearrangements, and those results were checked against IGoR. Hypergeometric tests were used in a later analysis to score TCR-TCR, TCR-HLA and TCR-CMV co-occurrence, with a repertoire-size bias correction applied to the TCR pairs. A later analysis estimated false discovery rates by permuting HLA or CMV assignments 20 times. A later analysis grouped co-occurring TCRs with DBSCAN, adding TCRdist sequence similarity when clustering within HLA-allele-positive subsets. For co-occurrence clustering, repertoires with fewer than 30,000 or more than 120,000 public chains were excluded, along with roughly 5 repertoires with anomalous nucleotide sharing. Not all clones reach the TCRdb copy of this immuneACCESS table, which keeps in-frame sequences only. Checked studies attribute under half of the gap to unresolved V genes and leave the rest unexplained. V and J calls and clone size are given by that table; D and trimming were obtained from the DNA. Present in this sample are approximately 210,000 clones, approximately 82% of which were seen just once. Jointly, the top ten make up roughly 10% of the sample.

The sample is drawn from a study of cytomegalovirus exposure and HLA in healthy donors (dated 2017 in TCRdb). Some background on the complete study: An earlier analysis of 587 of the donors reported 250 to 350 Gb of sequence data and around 120 million unique TCR beta sequences obtained from about 180 million T cells. Rather than drawing on any new phenotypic data, the later analysis identified candidate immune exposures from TCR beta sequences and the way those sequences occurred across donors. Among the roughly 390 genotyped donors, approximately 82% belonged to the genetic ancestry cluster associated with self-reported Caucasian donors. A later analysis re-examined previously published TCR beta repertoires from roughly 720 donors and added high-resolution HLA genotyping to investigate patterns of TCR occurrence. An early release that covered several hundred HLA-typed donors contained approximately 300 gigabases of sequencing data and 80 million or so unique TCR sequences. Donor age, sex, ethnicity and CMV serostatus were compiled together with the repertoire data. In an earlier analysis of several hundred of the donors, high-throughput TCR beta sequencing was used to judge whether each TCR beta V gene segment behaved as functional or pseudogenic. Besides the first cohort of about 730 subjects, a separate validation cohort made up of 120 different subjects was used. In a later genetic analysis, genome-wide SNP genotypes for about 55% of the 666 donors were used, and that subset was treated as a discovery cohort. The aim of the study was to test whether cataloging public T cell receptors could identify signatures of past pathogen exposure. Typing coverage differed by locus: A, B, C, DRB1 and DQB1 were typed in about 629-640 donors, DQA1 in about 500, DPA1 in some 600, and DPB1 in 400 to 490. Because of strong linkage in the cohort, roughly five DR-DQ haplotypes were treated as single units for association and clustering. All discovery cohort repertoires had been generated on a single sequencing platform. To predict cytomegalovirus infection status, the study brought together high-throughput TCR immunosequencing, statistical association of individual TCRs with disease status, and machine learning. Among a few hundred genotyped donors of the cohort, an average of roughly 240,000 unique TCR beta nucleotide sequences were sequenced per donor, roughly a sixth of them non-productive. Class I and class II HLA loci were covered by the typing at four-digit resolution. The study used immunosequencing to profile the T cell repertoires of approximately 640 subjects and linked those repertoires to cytomegalovirus serostatus. Broader findings and caveats from the paper: The authors suggested that the approach could potentially be generalized to other disease states and immunological phenotypes. According to a later genetic analysis, donors in an Asian-associated ancestry cluster had fewer N-insertions in productive TCRs than the approximately 610-donor mean. Broadly in line with IMGT annotations, most TCR beta V segments showed up in productive rearrangements about 87% or about 30% of the time in an earlier analysis of 587 of the donors. In vitro tests confirmed that a few of the cytomegalovirus-associated TCR beta chains recognize cytomegalovirus antigens. A cluster of highly shared sequence variants was judged likely to represent a technical artifact of the sequencing pipeline. A later genetic analysis associated a missense DCLRE1C variant with V-gene and J-gene trimming of TCR beta chains, and an independent cohort replicated the association. In this cohort, only TCR beta chains were sequenced, and detectable features were limited by the absence of alpha or paired-chain data. Because counts were too low, around 17 rarely observed V segments, including chromosome 9 orphons, were left out of the earlier analysis of 500 to 750 of the donors. When HLA alleles, especially DR and DQ, strongly co-occurred, attributing TCR associations to individual alleles was difficult. Roughly uniform sequencing depth across donors was assumed in presence/absence analyses, although this assumption may not hold. Some IMGT-functional V segments, including TRBV6-2 and TRBV6-3, could not be distinguished by the 87-base-pair reads and were therefore excluded. Because some donors lacked HLA typing at each locus, the association tests relied only on the typed subset. In a later analysis, several top co-occurrence clusters were reported to appear linked to parvovirus B19, influenza, CMV and Epstein-Barr virus. In a later analysis, the rate of TCR association differed among HLA loci, with DRB1 alleles having the most associated TCRs and HLA-C alleles having the fewest. Most TCR sequences were seen in very few donors, while some public TCRs were found in many individuals. For the cohort, immune exposure information was limited to CMV serostatus. The classifier was reported to diagnose cytomegalovirus status with high specificity and sensitivity in both the original cohort and the validation cohort. Linkage disequilibrium might explain the correlated functional status among segregating V segments, but an unknown experimental factor could not be excluded. In a later analysis, HLA-associated TCR beta chains showed more clonal expansion and lower generation probabilities than non-associated chains that were equally common. A total of 150 to 200 TCR beta chains were listed by the study as associated with cytomegalovirus. A further reported finding was that TCR beta sequences accurately predicted the HLA-A and HLA-B alleles for most subjects in the first cohort. In a later analysis, most CMV-associated TCR beta chains were found to appear HLA-restricted, with HLA associations seemingly driven largely by CMV exposure. A later analysis associated about 17,000 TCR beta sequences with specific HLA alleles at a false discovery rate of 0.05.

In total, around 600 healthy bone marrow donors made up the cohort. All cohort members were sampled while nominally healthy, although unrecorded immune exposures were likely present. The donor tested CMV seropositive and was one of the 289 seropositive cohort members. A peripheral blood sample was provided by each donor, and peripheral blood mononuclear cells were used for TCR beta sequencing. The Qiagen DNeasy Blood Extraction Kit was used to extract genomic DNA from the blood cell samples. CDR1 LNHDA and CDR2 SQIVND are derived from the germline V gene (reference sequence). The V end gives up 3 bases and the J end 4 bases, leaving 3 bases in the junction not matched to a gene. Inclusive of the bounding cysteine and phenylalanine, the CDR3 is 14 residues long. Of the read, only the CDR3 DNA is kept; its 42 bases are in frame from base 1.

The origin of this receptor is a woman between 50 and 59 years old in good health and CMV-seropositive. Rearrangement joined TRBV19 to TRBJ1-2, and 9 junctional nucleotides match TRBD1. The sequencing sample was made of PBMCs. At the DNA level, the sequence is TGTGCCAGTAGTATGCTGGACAGGGGCTATGGCTACACCTTC. Translation gives CASSMLDRGYGYTF.